Listed here are 24 T cell receptor beta chains from one sample, sequenced in a study of T cell responses to AZD1222 COVID-19 vaccine. The protocol was immunoSEQ multiplex PCR, while the TCRdb copy is restricted to in-frame clones and leaves out a portion. The sample lists around 190,000 clones, approximately 92% occurring once. The material sequenced was peripheral blood, taken on day 0 of AZD1222 vaccination. The receptors shown here come from an adult in good health.

The V and J genes are TRBV2 and TRBJ1-4, with a tentative D call TRBD1 (6 bases). The V gene lost 6 bases and the J gene lost 4 bases, with 12 bases spanning the gap. Looked up from germline, CDR1 is SNHLY and CDR2 is FYNNEI. The CDR3 contains 14 residues. The CDR3 bases are TGTGCCAGCAGGCGGGGGCCGGGTAATGAAAAACTGTTTTTT. The encoded protein is CASRRGPGNEKLFF.

In its sample, this clone was seen once. In DNA form, the CDR3 reads TGTGCCAGTAGTATCGCTAGCGGGGGGAACACAGATACGCAGTATTTT. Protein sequence: CASSIASGGNTDTQYF. The rearrangement joins TRBV19 to TRBJ2-3, with 11 positions matching TRBD2. With 3 bases clipped from V and 2 bases from J, the junction kept 4 bases outside the gene matches. Looked up from germline, CDR1 is LNHDA and CDR2 is SQIVND (reference sequence). The CDR3 loop spans 16 amino acids.

The chain has TRBV5-1 and TRBJ1-2, with D maybe TRBD1 (5 bases). The CDR3 runs to 16 residues. V lost 4 bases and J lost 2, with 18 bases in between. Germline CDR1 is SGHRS and CDR2 is YFSETQ. In nucleotides, the CDR3 is TGCGCCAGCAGCCCGGGACTCGTATTGGCCAACTATGGCTACACCTTC. Its protein product is CASSPGLVLANYGYTF.

The CDR3 loop reads CAWVNLAVYGYTF. For the CDR3, the DNA is TGTGCCTGGGTTAATTTGGCAGTCTATGGCTACACCTTC. The chain carries TRBV30 and TRBJ1-2; D not resolved. Germline values: CDR1 GTSNPN, CDR2 SVGIG (reference sequence). The ends were cut back, 5 bases at V and 4 bases at J, with 14 bases in the middle. CDR3 size: 13 residues.

The genes are TRBV9 and TRBJ1-2, with D hard to call. From germline, CDR1 is SGDLS and CDR2 YYNGEE. The CDR3 sequence is 15 residues long. Trimming shortened V by 0 bases and J by 4 bases, and 13 bases separated the two germline ends. The CDR3, as DNA: TGTGCCAGCAGCGTAGATGCCGGTATCGTCTATGGCTACACCTTC. As protein: CASSVDAGIVYGYTF.

The V and J genes are TRBV2 and TRBJ1-5; TRBD1 is a possible D gene (6 bases). The CDR3 length is 16 residues. CDR1 SNHLY and CDR2 FYNNEI come from the germline V gene. V was cut by 1 base and J by 0 bases, with 10 bases left in between. The DNA for the CDR3 is TGTGCCAGCAGTGAAGGGACAGCTTATAGCAATCAGCCCCAGCATTTT. This encodes CASSEGTAYSNQPQHF.

The CDR3 region has the DNA TGTGCCTGGAGTCCGGCTGGGAGCACTGAAGCTTTCTTT. Protein: CAWSPAGSTEAFF. The chain uses TRBV30 and TRBJ1-1; no reliable D call. V lost 2 bases and J 4 bases, leaving 11 bases between the germline ends. The CDR3 sequence is 13 residues long. Germline lookup yields CDR1 GTSNPN and CDR2 SVGIG (reference sequence). The whole variable domain, filled in from reference TRBV30 and TRBJ1-1, reads SQTIHQWPATLVQPVGSPLSLECTVEGTSNPNLYWYRQAAGRGLQLLFYSVGIGQISSEVPQNLSASRPQDRQFILSSKKLLLSDSGFYLCAWSPAGSTEAFFGQGTRLTVV.

V gene TRBV25-1 combines with J gene TRBJ1-2; D unclear. The CDR3 length is 12 residues. Germline CDR1 MGHDK, CDR2 SYGVNS. Trimming pared 3 bases from V and 8 bases from J, leaving 10 bases between. The CDR3 reads CASSERGWGYTF. The CDR3 DNA is TGTGCCAGCAGTGAGCGGGGTTGGGGCTACACCTTC.

This chain joins TRBV7-8 and TRBJ2-7, with 10 nucleotides matching TRBD1. The length of the CDR3 is 15 residues. In germline, CDR1 is SGHVS, CDR2 FQNEAQ. J gave up 4 bases and V 5 bases, and 8 bases lay outside the gene matches. CDR3 in amino acids: CASSRDRGLTYEQYF. The CDR3 nucleotides are TGTGCCAGCAGCCGGGACAGGGGCCTTACTTACGAGCAGTACTTC.

The V and J genes are TRBV19 and TRBJ1-1, with a tentative D call TRBD1 (6 bases). Trimming removed 6 bases at V and 1 base at J, with 18 bases between. Germline V CDR1 and CDR2: LNHDA, SQIVND (reference sequence). The CDR3 is 16 residues long. The CDR3 reads CASSLGAGGWNTEAFF. Written as DNA, the CDR3 is TGTGCCAGTAGCCTCGGTGCGGGGGGCTGGAACACTGAAGCTTTCTTT. The complete variable domain, with remaining parts taken from reference TRBV19 and TRBJ1-1, reads DGGITQSPKYLFRKEGQNVTLSCEQNLNHDAMYWYRQDPGQGLRLIYYSQIVNDFQKGDIAEGYSVSREKKESFPLTVTSAQKNPTAFYLCASSLGAGGWNTEAFFGQGTRLTVV.

The genes are TRBV28 and TRBJ1-2; D perhaps matches TRBD1 (6 bases). The V and J ends lost 6 bases and 7 bases respectively, with 15 bases between them. Germline V gives CDR1 MDHEN, CDR2 SYDVKM. The CDR3 sequence is 13 residues long. CDR3 residues: CASSFQGLLGYTF. CDR3 sequence (DNA): TGTGCCAGCAGCTTTCAGGGGCTGCTTGGCTACACCTTC.

The rearrangement uses TRBV4-3 and TRBJ2-2; 8 bases line up with TRBD2. The CDR3 runs to 18 residues. V trimming: 0 bases; J trimming: 5 bases; junction bases outside the gene matches: 11. Per the germline V gene, CDR1 is LGHNA and CDR2 is YSLEER. The CDR3, as DNA: TGCGCCAGCAGCCAAGATAGAGCGGGGGCCGGGCGGACCGGGGAGCTGTTTTTT. Translation: CASSQDRAGAGRTGELFF.

The chain couples TRBV7-8 to TRBJ1-4, with 7 bases lining up with TRBD1. Germline V gene sequence: CDR1 SGHVS, CDR2 FQNEAQ. The CDR3 spans 14 residues. Germline trimming cut 1 base from V and 8 bases from J; bases unmatched to any gene: 4. The CDR3 DNA reads as TGTGCCAGCAGCTTAGGACAGGGACCCGAAAAACTGTTTTTT. Translating gives CASSLGQGPEKLFF.

The CDR3 nucleotides are TGTGCCAGCAGTTCCTCAGGGTTTATGATGTCTGGCTACACCTTC. Amino acids: CASSSSGFMMSGYTF. The chain has TRBV6-5 and TRBJ1-2; TRBD1 might be the D (5 bases). The germline V gene has CDR1 MNHEY and CDR2 SVGAGI. The CDR3 contains 15 residues. Trimming pared 4 bases from V and 7 bases from J, leaving 19 bases between.

The rearrangement joins TRBV9 to TRBJ1-1; D is unresolved. The germline V and J ends were trimmed by 7 bases and 1 base, with 8 bases remaining between them. The CDR3 spans 12 residues. Germline V gives CDR1 SGDLS, CDR2 YYNGEE. The CDR3 DNA is TGTGCCAGCGGGGTCCCGAACACTGAAGCTTTCTTT. Translating gives CASGVPNTEAFF.

The chain recombines TRBV13 with TRBJ2-1, with D hard to call. V shed 3 bases and J shed 6 bases, with 3 bases lying between them. This CDR3 is 11 amino acids long. Germline V gene lookup returns CDR1 PRHDT and CDR2 FYEKMQ (reference sequence). The CDR3 DNA reads as TGTGCCAGCAGCTTCCTCAATGAGCAGTTCTTC. Protein product: CASSFLNEQFF.

The chain joins TRBV11-2 to TRBJ2-7, with TRBD1 as a possible D gene (5 bases). CDR1 is SGHAT, CDR2 FQNNGV, per germline. V lost 2 bases and J lost 1, with 6 bases in between. The CDR3 extends over 13 amino acids. The CDR3 sequence is CASSLPGSYEQYF. In nucleotides, the CDR3 is TGTGCCAGCAGCTTACCAGGGTCCTACGAGCAGTACTTC.

J is TRBJ2-5 and V is TRBV6-1; 7 bases align to TRBD1. The CDR3 has 14 residues. Germline V gene sequence: CDR1 MNHNS, CDR2 SASEGT. Trimming at V came to 3 bases and at J to 2 bases, leaving 3 bases not matched to a gene. For the CDR3, the DNA is TGTGCCAGCAGTGACGGGACAGCTCAAGAGACCCAGTACTTC. Translated: CASSDGTAQETQYF.

To note about this clone: Other DNA sequences of this sample code for an identical CDR3. The chain recombines TRBV18 with TRBJ2-5; D remains unclear. V was pared by 3 bases and J by 1 base, with 0 bases between. This CDR3 contains 11 residues. Germline lookup yields CDR1 KGHSH and CDR2 LQKENI. The CDR3 loop is CASSPQETQYF. DNA for the CDR3: TGTGCCAGCTCACCCCAAGAGACCCAGTACTTC.

The chain carries TRBV30 and TRBJ1-2; D is unclear. V shed 8 bases and J shed 5 bases, with 15 bases lying between them. CDR3 length equals 12 residues. In germline, CDR1 is GTSNPN, CDR2 SVGIG (reference sequence). CDR3 in amino acids: CAGYGEFYGYTF. The CDR3 region has the DNA TGTGCCGGCTACGGGGAGTTTTATGGCTACACCTTC.

This chain links TRBV5-1 with TRBJ2-3; 13 bases fit TRBD2. This CDR3 comprises 16 residues. Germline CDR1 reads SGHRS; CDR2 reads YFSETQ. V was clipped by 4 bases and J by 1 base; unmatched bases: 3. CDR3 DNA: TGCGCCAGCAGCACCGGGACTAGCGGGGGCACAGATACGCAGTATTTT. It yields the protein CASSTGTSGGTDTQYF.

The chain uses TRBV6-6 and TRBJ2-3; 8 bases line up with TRBD2. With V trimmed by 2 bases and J by 0 bases, 4 bases remained unmatched. This CDR3 comprises 16 residues. Per the germline V gene, CDR1 is MNHNY and CDR2 is SVGAGI (reference sequence). The CDR3 reads CASSYVPGGSTDTQYF. CDR3 bases: TGTGCCAGCAGTTACGTTCCGGGGGGGAGCACAGATACGCAGTATTTT.

The chain links TRBV4-2 to TRBJ2-5, with 9 bases identical to TRBD2. This CDR3 has 16 residues. After removal of 0 bases from V and 2 bases from J, the junction contained 4 bases not matched to a gene. CDR1 and CDR2 (germline): LGHNA, YNFKEQ. The CDR3 loop is CASSQEFSGGQETQYF. The CDR3 DNA sequence: TGTGCCAGCAGCCAAGAATTTAGCGGGGGACAAGAGACCCAGTACTTC.

The rearrangement uses TRBV4-2 and TRBJ1-2; D unresolved. This CDR3 region has 16 residues. Deletions cut 1 base from V and 0 bases from J, with 12 bases between. Germline V gene lookup returns CDR1 LGHNA and CDR2 YNFKEQ. As DNA, the CDR3 is TGTGCCAGCAGCCAAGGGTTGAGGACGGCTAACTATGGCTACACCTTC. Protein product: CASSQGLRTANYGYTF.